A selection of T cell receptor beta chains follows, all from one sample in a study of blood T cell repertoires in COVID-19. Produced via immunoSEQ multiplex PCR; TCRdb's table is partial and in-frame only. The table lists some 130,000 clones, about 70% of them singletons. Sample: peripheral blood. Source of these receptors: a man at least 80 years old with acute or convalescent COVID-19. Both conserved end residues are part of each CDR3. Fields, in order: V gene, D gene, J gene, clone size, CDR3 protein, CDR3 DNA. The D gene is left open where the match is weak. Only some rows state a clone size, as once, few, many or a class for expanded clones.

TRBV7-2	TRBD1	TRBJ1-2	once	CASSFLTGNYGYTF	TGTGCCAGCAGCTTCCTGACAGGGAACTATGGCTACACCTTC
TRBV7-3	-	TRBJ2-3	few	CASSRGGDTQYF	TGTGCCAGCAGCCGGGGAGGAGATACGCAGTATTTT
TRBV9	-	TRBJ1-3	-	CASSVGGTGFSGNTIYF	TGTGCCAGCAGCGTAGGCGGGACGGGTTTCTCTGGAAACACCATATATTTT
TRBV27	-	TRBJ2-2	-	CASSLFARGNTGELFF	TGTGCCAGCAGTTTATTCGCCAGGGGGAACACCGGGGAGCTGTTTTTT
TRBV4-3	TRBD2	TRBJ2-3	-	CASSQIAGGEADTQYF	TGCGCCAGCAGCCAAATAGCGGGGGGGGAAGCAGATACGCAGTATTTT
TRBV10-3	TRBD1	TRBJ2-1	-	CAISESYGTGADNEQFF	TGTGCCATCAGTGAGTCGTATGGGACAGGGGCCGACAATGAGCAGTTCTTC
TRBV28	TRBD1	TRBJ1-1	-	CASTQEGGTDQLNTEAFF	TGTGCCAGCACCCAAGAGGGCGGGACAGATCAACTAAACACTGAAGCTTTCTTT
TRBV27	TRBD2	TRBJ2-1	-	CASSSSGGGPTYNEQFF	TGTGCCAGCAGCTCCAGCGGGGGGGGGCCCACCTACAATGAGCAGTTCTTC
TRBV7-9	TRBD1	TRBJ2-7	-	CASRRPGQFYEQYF	TGTGCCAGCAGAAGACCGGGACAGTTCTACGAGCAGTACTTC
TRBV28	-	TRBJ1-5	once	CASSFLQGIQPQHF	TGTGCCAGCAGTTTTTTACAGGGAATTCAGCCCCAGCATTTT
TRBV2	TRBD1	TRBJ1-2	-	CASGQGEGGYTF	TGTGCCAGTGGACAGGGGGAGGGTGGCTACACCTTC
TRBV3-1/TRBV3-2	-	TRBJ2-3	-	CASSLSGDPGDTQYF	TGTGCCAGCAGCCTCTCAGGGGATCCCGGGGATACGCAGTATTTT
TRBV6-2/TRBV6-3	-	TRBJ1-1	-	CASSYYTQGTEAFF	TGTGCCAGCAGTTACTATACTCAGGGGACTGAAGCTTTCTTT
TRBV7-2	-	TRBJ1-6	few	CATAVQRNSPLHF	TGTGCCACGGCAGTACAGCGGAATTCACCCCTCCACTTT
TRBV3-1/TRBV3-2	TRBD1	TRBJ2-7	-	CASSYLDRYLQYF	TGTGCCAGCAGCTACCTGGACAGGTATCTACAGTACTTC
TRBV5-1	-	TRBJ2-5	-	CASSYTGFQETQYF	TGCGCCAGCAGTTATACAGGGTTCCAAGAGACCCAGTACTTC
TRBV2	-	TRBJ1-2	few	CASRTPGDYGYTF	TGTGCCAGTCGGACCCCAGGGGATTATGGCTACACCTTC
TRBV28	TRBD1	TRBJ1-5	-	CASRGADRVNQPQHF	TGTGCCAGCAGGGGTGCGGACAGGGTCAATCAGCCCCAGCATTTT